These T cell receptor beta chains were read from a single sample in a study of T cell repertoires in cytomegalovirus infection. TCRdb reprocessed the reads with MiXCR, giving one entry per CDR3 protein. This table holds under 300,000 distinct CDR3 sequences, over 15% found once. Sequenced sample: CD8+ T cells from PBMCs. These receptors were obtained from a human donor in good health (CMV status not recorded). Some clones in this sample may be carry-over from other donors' samples. The CDR3 runs from the conserved cysteine through the conserved F or W. Fields, in order: clone size, V gene, J gene, D gene, CDR3 DNA, CDR3 protein. D genes are given only for firm matches. Size is stated for part of the rows, as once, few or many counts, or as a class when the clone is expanded.

NA	TRBV15	TRBJ2-7	NA	TGTGCCACCAGCATGCCGGCAGATGGACGAAGCTCCTACGAGCAGTACTTC	CATSMPADGRSSYEQYF
NA	TRBV6-5	TRBJ2-4	TRBD1	TGTGCCAGCAGTTACCCGGGACAGCTAGCCAAAAACATTCAGTACTTC	CASSYPGQLAKNIQYF
NA	TRBV27	TRBJ2-1	NA	TGTGCCAGCAGTCCTATTAAGCTCGGTGAGCAGTTCTTC	CASSPIKLGEQFF
few	TRBV2	TRBJ2-2	TRBD2	TGTGCCAGCGTCTCCTCCGAGAGCAGCGGGGGAGTGACCGGGGAGCTGTTTTTT	CASVSSESSGGVTGELFF
many	TRBV12-3/TRBV12-4	TRBJ2-3	NA	TGTGCCAGTGGCAGGGACACAGATACGCAGTATTTT	CASGRDTDTQYF
many	TRBV6-2/TRBV6-3	TRBJ2-3	TRBD1	TGTGCCAGCAGTTTCATCCCAGGGGGTTTCGCAGATACGCAGTATTTT	CASSFIPGGFADTQYF
NA	TRBV20-1	TRBJ2-3	NA	TGCAGTGCTAGAGATGGTGGTACGCAGTATTTT	CSARDGGTQYF
many	TRBV5-6	TRBJ1-6	NA	TGTGCCAGCAGCTTGAACAGGAAGAACTCCTATAATTCACCCCTCCACTTT	CASSLNRKNSYNSPLHF
many	TRBV27	TRBJ1-1	NA	TGTGCCAGCAGTTTGGGACGGACGGGGACTGAAGCTTTCTTT	CASSLGRTGTEAFF
many	TRBV15	TRBJ1-2	NA	TGTGCCACCAGCAGTGGGGATTTAGGGGGGCGCGGCTATGGCTACACCTTC	CATSSGDLGGRGYGYTF
few	TRBV12-5	TRBJ2-1	NA	TGTGCTAGTGGCCACGGGACATTCAATGAGCAGTTCTTC	CASGHGTFNEQFF
few	TRBV6-5	TRBJ1-1	NA	TGTGCCAGCACTGGGGGTTTAGGGTTCACTGAAGCTTTCTTT	CASTGGLGFTEAFF
NA	TRBV12-3/TRBV12-4	TRBJ2-3	NA	TGTGCCAGCAGTTTGGTGGGGCTAGCAGAAGATACGCAGTATTTT	CASSLVGLAEDTQYF
few	TRBV20-1	TRBJ2-3	TRBD2	TGCAGTGCTCCCAGATCCTTAGAGACTAGCGGGCGCACAGATACGCAGTATTTT	CSAPRSLETSGRTDTQYF
NA	TRBV5-4	TRBJ1-2	NA	TGTGCCAGCAGGGGTAACTATGGCTACACCTTC	CASRGNYGYTF
few	TRBV7-9	TRBJ2-3	NA	TGTGCCAGCAGCTACCGACCCGATGCAGGCACAGATACGCAGTATTTT	CASSYRPDAGTDTQYF
few	TRBV4-3	TRBJ2-7	NA	TGCGCCAGCAGCCAAGTTCGGGCTCACTACGAGCAGTACTTC	CASSQVRAHYEQYF
few	TRBV25-1	TRBJ1-3	NA	TGTGCCAGCAGTGAATGGGGAAATGGGAGAAACACCATATATTTT	CASSEWGNGRNTIYF
NA	TRBV20-1	TRBJ2-5	NA	TGCAGTGCTAGAAACCACCCAGGGGCTGAGACCCAGTACTTC	CSARNHPGAETQYF
NA	TRBV6-6	TRBJ1-5	NA	TGTGCCAGCAGTTACTCAAAAGGGCAGCCCCAGCATTTT	CASSYSKGQPQHF
NA	TRBV12-3/TRBV12-4	TRBJ2-3	NA	TGTGCCAGCAGACCCCGGACGGGGGAAGCAGATACGCAGTATTTT	CASRPRTGEADTQYF
many	TRBV20-1	TRBJ1-5	NA	TGCAGTGCTAGATACAGGGAGGGACAGCCCCAGCATTTT	CSARYREGQPQHF
few	TRBV5-6	TRBJ2-7	NA	TGTGCCAGCAGCTTGGGGTATAGGGGGGCCTACGAGCAGTACTTC	CASSLGYRGAYEQYF
few	TRBV7-9	TRBJ2-2	TRBD1	TGTGCCAGCACCAATGACAGGGAGAGCACCGGGGAGCTGTTTTTT	CASTNDRESTGELFF
many	TRBV7-6	TRBJ2-7	TRBD1	TGTGCCAGCAGCCCCGCCGGGACAGGGGGTATCTACGAGCAGTACTTC	CASSPAGTGGIYEQYF
many	TRBV7-2	TRBJ2-5	TRBD2	TGTGCCAGCAGCTTCCCGGGGGGACTGGCCGTCGAGACCCAGTACTTC	CASSFPGGLAVETQYF
many	TRBV20-1	TRBJ1-1	NA	TGCAGTGCTATCGGGACACCGAACACTGAAGCTTTCTTT	CSAIGTPNTEAFF
NA	TRBV10-3	TRBJ2-1	TRBD1	TGTGCCATCAGTGAGTCCCTTGGGACAGGGGAAAATGAGCAGTTCTTC	CAISESLGTGENEQFF
many	TRBV4-1	TRBJ1-1	NA	TGCGCCAGCAGCCGACCGGACGCGATATCCGAAGCTTTCTTT	CASSRPDAISEAFF
NA	TRBV6-4	TRBJ1-2	NA	TGTGCCAGCAGAAAAACCCTGGCAGGGCCCAACTATGGCTACACCTTC	CASRKTLAGPNYGYTF
NA	TRBV18	TRBJ2-7	TRBD1	TGTGCCAGCTCACGGGATACCCTGACAGGGGACGAGCAGTACTTC	CASSRDTLTGDEQYF
many	TRBV7-2	TRBJ2-1	TRBD2	TGTGCCAGCAGCTCGTTGGGACTAGCGGGGGGGTTTGAGCAGTTCTTC	CASSSLGLAGGFEQFF
NA	TRBV28	TRBJ2-7	NA	TGTGCCAGCAGAGGATCGGCGCGGCAGTACTTC	CASRGSARQYF
few	TRBV6-6	TRBJ2-1	NA	TGTGCCAGCAGTACACCAGGAAGCTCCTACAATGAGCAGTTCTTC	CASSTPGSSYNEQFF
NA	TRBV6-4	TRBJ2-1	TRBD1	TGTGCCAGCAGTGCCTCCGAAAGGACAGGGTATGAGCAGTTCTTC	CASSASERTGYEQFF
many	TRBV19	TRBJ1-1	NA	TGTGCCAGTAGTGCCAACGGGAGCCCGAACACTGAAGCTTTCTTT	CASSANGSPNTEAFF
NA	TRBV12-3/TRBV12-4	TRBJ1-3	NA	TGTGCCAGCAGTTCCCCAAGCTCTGGAAACACCATATATTTT	CASSSPSSGNTIYF
NA	TRBV6-2/TRBV6-3	TRBJ2-2	NA	TGTGCCAGCAGTACCCGTGGGAAGGGGAACACCGGGGAGCTGTTTTTT	CASSTRGKGNTGELFF
NA	TRBV19	TRBJ1-1	TRBD1	TGTGCCAGTAAGGCTACCACCCGGACAGGGAAATGGTGGGACACTGAAGCTTTCTTT	CASKATTRTGKWWDTEAFF
few	TRBV10-3	TRBJ2-7	NA	TGTGCCATCAGGGACGGATCCTACGAGCAGTACTTC	CAIRDGSYEQYF
few	TRBV28	TRBJ2-7	NA	TGTGCCAGCAGCTCGGCAGGTAATAACGAGCAGTACTTC	CASSSAGNNEQYF
many	TRBV2	TRBJ1-5	TRBD1	TGTGCCAGCAGCGGGACAGGGATGCGCAATCAGCCCCAGCATTTT	CASSGTGMRNQPQHF
NA	TRBV9	TRBJ2-3	NA	TGTGCCAGCAGCGTAGGATCTAGCGGCACAGATACGCAGTATTTT	CASSVGSSGTDTQYF
NA	TRBV7-6	TRBJ2-7	TRBD1	TGTGCCAGCAGCTCGAATACCGGGACAGATTACGAGCAGTACTTC	CASSSNTGTDYEQYF
NA	TRBV6-5	TRBJ2-3	NA	TGTGCCAGCAGTGGGGCAGATACGCAGTATTTT	CASSGADTQYF